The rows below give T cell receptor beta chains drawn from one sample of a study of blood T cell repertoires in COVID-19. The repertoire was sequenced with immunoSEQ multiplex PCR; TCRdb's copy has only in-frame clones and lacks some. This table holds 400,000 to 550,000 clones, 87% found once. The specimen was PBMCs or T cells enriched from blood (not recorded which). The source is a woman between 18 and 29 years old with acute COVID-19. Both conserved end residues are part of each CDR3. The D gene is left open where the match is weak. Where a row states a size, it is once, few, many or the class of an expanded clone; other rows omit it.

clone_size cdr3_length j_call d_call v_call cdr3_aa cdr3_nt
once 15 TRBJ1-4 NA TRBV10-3 CAIRATGETNEKLFF TGTGCCATCAGGGCTACGGGGGAGACTAATGAAAAACTGTTTTTT
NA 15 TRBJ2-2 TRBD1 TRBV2 CASSEQGQGFGELFF TGTGCCAGCAGTGAACAGGGACAGGGGTTCGGGGAGCTGTTTTTT
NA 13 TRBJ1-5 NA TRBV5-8 CASSLDRDQPQHF TGTGCCAGCAGCTTGGACAGAGATCAGCCCCAGCATTTT
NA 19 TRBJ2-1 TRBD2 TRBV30 CAWSVPICQREDSYNEQFF TGTGCCTGGAGTGTCCCAATCTGTCAGCGGGAGGACTCCTACAATGAGCAGTTCTTC
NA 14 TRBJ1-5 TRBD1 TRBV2 CASSVNRGGQPQHF TGTGCCAGCAGTGTCAACAGGGGTGGACAGCCCCAGCATTTT
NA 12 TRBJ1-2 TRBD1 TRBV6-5 CASSDRDDGYTF TGTGCCAGTTCGGACAGGGATGATGGCTACACCTTC
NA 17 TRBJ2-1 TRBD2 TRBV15 CATSRDVAGGGYNEQFF TGTGCCACCAGCAGAGACGTAGCGGGAGGGGGGTACAATGAGCAGTTCTTC
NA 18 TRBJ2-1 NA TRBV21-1 CASSKPRDRVSSYNEQFF TGTGCCAGCAGCAAACCCCGGGACAGGGTCTCGTCCTACAATGAGCAGTTCTTC
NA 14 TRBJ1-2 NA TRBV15 CATRISGGGGGYTF TGTGCCACCCGTATTTCGGGTGGGGGAGGTGGCTACACCTTC
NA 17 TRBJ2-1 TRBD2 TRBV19 CASSIQPGTRSYNEQFF TGTGCCAGTAGTATTCAACCCGGGACTAGAAGCTACAATGAGCAGTTCTTC
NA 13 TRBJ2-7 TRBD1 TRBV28 CASSQQGANEQYF TGTGCCAGCAGTCAACAGGGGGCAAACGAGCAGTACTTC
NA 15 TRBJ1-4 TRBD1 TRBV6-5 CASSPGDRGREKLFF TGTGCCAGCAGTCCGGGGGACAGGGGAAGAGAAAAACTGTTTTTT
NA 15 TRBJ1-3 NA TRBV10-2 CASSASGGSGNTIYF TGCGCCAGCAGTGCCTCGGGGGGTAGTGGAAACACCATATATTTT
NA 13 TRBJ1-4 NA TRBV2 CASNRDFREKLFF TGTGCCAGCAACCGGGACTTTCGCGAAAAACTGTTTTTT
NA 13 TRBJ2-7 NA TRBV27 CASSLIGVPEQYF TGTGCCAGCAGTTTAATAGGGGTGCCCGAGCAGTACTTC
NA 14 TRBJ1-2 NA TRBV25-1 CASSGDSLADGYTF TGTGCCAGCAGCGGCGACAGCCTGGCAGATGGCTACACCTTC
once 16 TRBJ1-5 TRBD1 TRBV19 CASTRDRGYSNQPQHF TGTGCCAGTACCCGCGACAGGGGGTATAGCAATCAGCCCCAGCATTTT
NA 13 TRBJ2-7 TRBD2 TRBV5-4 CASSFGGANEQYF TGTGCCAGCAGCTTCGGGGGGGCCAACGAGCAGTACTTC
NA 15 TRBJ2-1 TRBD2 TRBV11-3 CASSFGTSDNNEQFF TGTGCCAGCAGCTTCGGGACTAGCGACAACAATGAGCAGTTCTTC
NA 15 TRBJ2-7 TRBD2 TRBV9 CASSVAPGGTYEQYF TGTGCCAGCAGCGTAGCTCCGGGAGGTACCTACGAGCAGTACTTC
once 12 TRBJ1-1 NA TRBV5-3 CARHNMNTEAFF TGTGCCAGACACAACATGAACACTGAAGCTTTCTTT
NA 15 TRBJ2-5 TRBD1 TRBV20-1 CSASGGQGYQETQYF TGCAGTGCTAGTGGGGGACAGGGGTACCAAGAGACCCAGTACTTC
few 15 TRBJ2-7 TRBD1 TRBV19 CASSIGQGVNYEQYF TGTGCCAGTAGTATAGGACAGGGGGTGAACTACGAGCAGTACTTC
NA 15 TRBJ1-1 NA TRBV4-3 CASSQDRSLNTEAFF TGCGCCAGCAGCCAAGACAGAAGTCTGAACACTGAAGCTTTCTTT
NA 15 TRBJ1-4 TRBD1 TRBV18 CASSPRDRANEKLFF TGTGCCAGCTCACCCCGGGACAGGGCGAATGAAAAACTGTTTTTT
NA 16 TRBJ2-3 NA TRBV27 CASSFSQGWGTDTQYF TGTGCCAGCAGTTTCTCACAGGGTTGGGGGACAGATACGCAGTATTTT
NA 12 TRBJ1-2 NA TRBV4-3 CASSQQGYGYTF TGCGCCAGCAGCCAGCAGGGGTATGGCTACACCTTC
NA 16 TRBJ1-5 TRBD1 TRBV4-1 CASSQAHRGPNQPQHF TGCGCCAGCAGCCAAGCCCACAGGGGCCCCAATCAGCCCCAGCATTTT
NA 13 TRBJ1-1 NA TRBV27 CASSPGGGHEAFF TGTGCCAGCAGCCCCGGGGGGGGCCATGAAGCTTTCTTT
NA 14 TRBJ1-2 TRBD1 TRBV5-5 CASSLGQGEYGYTF TGTGCCAGCAGCTTAGGACAGGGTGAATATGGCTACACCTTC
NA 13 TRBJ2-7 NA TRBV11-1 CASSPGQGYEQYF TGTGCCAGCAGCCCTGGACAAGGCTACGAGCAGTACTTC
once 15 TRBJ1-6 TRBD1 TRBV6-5 CASSSRQGRNSPLHF TGTGCCAGCAGTTCTCGACAGGGACGGAATTCACCCCTCCACTTT
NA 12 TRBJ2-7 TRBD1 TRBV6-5 CASGTGYYEQYF TGTGCCAGCGGGACAGGTTACTACGAGCAGTACTTC
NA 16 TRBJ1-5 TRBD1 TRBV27 CASSLAGRGDNQPQHF TGTGCCAGCAGTTTAGCGGGCAGGGGGGACAATCAGCCCCAGCATTTT
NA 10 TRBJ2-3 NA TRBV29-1 CSAVPDTQYF TGCAGCGCCGTCCCAGATACGCAGTATTTT
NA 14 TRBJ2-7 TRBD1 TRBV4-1 CASSLGQGSYEQYF TGCGCCAGCAGTCTGGGACAGGGCTCCTACGAGCAGTACTTC
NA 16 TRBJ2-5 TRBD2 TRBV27 CASAPGLAGYQETQYF TGTGCCAGCGCCCCCGGACTAGCGGGGTACCAAGAGACCCAGTACTTC